The sequence of this T cell receptor (beta chain) was determined in a study of shared clonotypes between healthy human individuals. The repertoire was sequenced with immunoSEQ multiplex PCR; TCRdb's copy has only in-frame clones and lacks some. The sample carries approximately 2,300,000 clones, 80% to 95% recorded once. The CDR3 loop spans 15 amino acids. Per the germline V gene, CDR1 is LGHNA and CDR2 is YNFKEQ. V lost 3 bases to trimming and J lost 0 bases; unmatched junction nucleotides: 1. Sequences were obtained from naive CD4+ T cells from PBMCs. Subset defined: CD45RA+ positively selected. The receptor was derived from a man aged 18 to 29 in good health. Some clones in this sample may be carry-over from other donors' samples. The chain employs TRBV4-2 and TRBJ1-1; TRBD1 matches at 10 bases. DNA of the CDR3: TGTGCCAGCAGCCAGGACAGGGGGGTGAACACTGAAGCTTTCTTT. Its translation: CASSQDRGVNTEAFF.